This TCR beta chain was documented in a study of blood T cells in healthy people across ages. The CDR3 extends over 16 amino acids. Per germline, CDR1 SGHTA and CDR2 FQGNSA. Trimming took 7 bases from V and 0 from J, leaving 16 bases between them. This clonotype was counted at least ten times. A second PCR of about 7 to 12 cycles used a sample-barcoded 5' primer and a J-beta primer mix. TCRdb reprocessed the 5' RACE reads via MiXCR and lists one record per CDR3 protein. Of roughly 700,000 distinct CDR3 sequences detected, around 48% appear once; the ten largest clones hold around a third. V and J are TRBV7-2 and TRBJ2-1, with D possibly TRBD2 on 7 matching bases. Sequencing was performed on blood. The receptor's source is an older woman in good health. The CDR3 sequence: CASTLGGGSSYNEQFF. The CDR3 coding sequence is TGTGCCAGCACCCTGGGGGGCGGGAGCTCCTACAATGAGCAGTTCTTC.